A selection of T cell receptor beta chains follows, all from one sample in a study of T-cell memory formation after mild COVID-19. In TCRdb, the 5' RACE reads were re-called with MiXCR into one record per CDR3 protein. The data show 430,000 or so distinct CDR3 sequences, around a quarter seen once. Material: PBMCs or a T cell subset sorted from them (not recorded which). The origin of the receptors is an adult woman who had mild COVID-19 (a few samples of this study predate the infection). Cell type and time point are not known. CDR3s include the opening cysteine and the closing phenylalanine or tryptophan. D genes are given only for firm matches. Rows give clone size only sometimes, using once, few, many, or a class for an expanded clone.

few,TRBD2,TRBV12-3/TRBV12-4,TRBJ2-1,CASSSGLYFNEQFF,TGTGCCAGCAGTTCGGGACTATATTTCAATGAGCAGTTCTTC
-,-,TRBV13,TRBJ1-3,CASGLRSGGGPGNTIYF,TGTGCCAGCGGCCTGAGGTCCGGAGGGGGACCTGGAAACACCATATATTTT
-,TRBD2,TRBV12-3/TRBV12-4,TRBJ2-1,CASSFRVSGGPVNEQFF,TGTGCCAGCAGTTTCCGTGTTAGCGGGGGGCCGGTCAATGAGCAGTTCTTC
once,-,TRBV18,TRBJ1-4,CASSPQSNEKLFF,TGTGCCAGCTCACCCCAGTCTAATGAAAAACTGTTTTTT
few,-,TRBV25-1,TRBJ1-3,CASSEWGVSGNTIYF,TGTGCCAGCAGTGAATGGGGGGTCTCTGGAAACACCATATATTTT
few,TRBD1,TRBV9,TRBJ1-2,CASSVGDSGAGYGYTF,TGTGCCAGCAGCGTAGGGGACAGTGGGGCTGGCTATGGCTACACCTTC
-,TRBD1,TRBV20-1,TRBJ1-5,CSARLDRVYNQPQHF,TGCAGTGCTAGACTTGACAGGGTATACAATCAGCCCCAGCATTTT
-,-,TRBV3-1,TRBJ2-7,CASSREVGAYEQYF,TGTGCCAGCAGCCGGGAAGTGGGGGCCTACGAGCAGTACTTC
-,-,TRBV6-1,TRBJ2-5,CASSESAGYQETQYF,TGTGCCAGCAGTGAATCCGCGGGGTACCAAGAGACCCAGTACTTC
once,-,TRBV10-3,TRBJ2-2,CAISPSRLELFF,TGTGCCATCAGTCCGTCCCGACTGGAGCTGTTTTTT
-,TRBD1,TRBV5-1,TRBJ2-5,CASSIGQGGGGTQYF,TGCGCCAGCAGCATAGGACAGGGAGGAGGAGGGACCCAGTACTTC
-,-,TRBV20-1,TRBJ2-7,CSARDQGEQYF,TGCAGTGCTAGAGATCAAGGGGAGCAGTACTTC
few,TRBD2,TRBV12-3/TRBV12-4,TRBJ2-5,CASSGIWTSGGQETQYF,TGTGCCAGCAGTGGGATTTGGACTAGCGGGGGGCAAGAGACCCAGTACTTC
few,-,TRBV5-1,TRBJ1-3,CASSLDPDRFYSGNTIYF,TGCGCCAGCAGCTTGGATCCCGACAGGTTCTACTCTGGAAACACCATATATTTT
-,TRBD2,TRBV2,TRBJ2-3,CASIGEGRPSTDTQYF,TGTGCCAGCATAGGGGAGGGGAGACCTAGCACAGATACGCAGTATTTT
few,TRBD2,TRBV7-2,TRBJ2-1,CASSLVPGSGGRFIGNEQFF,TGTGCCAGCAGCTTAGTGCCTGGGAGCGGGGGGAGATTTATAGGCAATGAGCAGTTCTTC
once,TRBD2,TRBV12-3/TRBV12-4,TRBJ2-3,CASSCRLAGDCRDTQYF,TGTGCCAGCAGTTGCCGACTAGCGGGAGACTGTAGAGATACGCAGTATTTT
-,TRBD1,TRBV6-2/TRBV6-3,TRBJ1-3,CASSYGTGLRYSGNTIYF,TGTGCCAGCAGTTACGGGACAGGCCTTCGCTACTCTGGAAACACCATATATTTT
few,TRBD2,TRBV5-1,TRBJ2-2,CASKTGGANTGELFF,TGCGCCAGCAAAACTGGGGGGGCGAACACCGGGGAGCTGTTTTTT
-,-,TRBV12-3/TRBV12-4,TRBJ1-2,CASSWNRGYTF,TGTGCCAGCAGTTGGAATCGTGGCTACACCTTC
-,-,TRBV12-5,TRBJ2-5,CASGLGVLETQYF,TGTGCTAGTGGCCTCGGGGTTTTGGAGACCCAGTACTTC
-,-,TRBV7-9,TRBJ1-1,CASSPPVWTEAFF,TGTGCCAGCAGCCCGCCGGTATGGACTGAAGCTTTCTTT
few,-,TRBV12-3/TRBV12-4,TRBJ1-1,CASSFRPTTEAFF,TGTGCCAGCAGTTTTCGGCCAACCACTGAAGCTTTCTTT
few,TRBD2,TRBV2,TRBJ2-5,CASSEALAGGQETQYF,TGTGCCAGCAGTGAAGCCTTAGCCGGGGGGCAAGAGACCCAGTACTTC
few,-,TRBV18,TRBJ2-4,CASSPLLSENIQYF,TGTGCCAGCTCACCACTTTTGTCAGAAAACATTCAGTACTTC
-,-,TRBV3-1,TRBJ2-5,CASSQRGSYQETQYF,TGTGCCAGCAGCCAACGGGGATCGTACCAAGAGACCCAGTACTTC
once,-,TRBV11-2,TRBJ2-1,CASSLDRSARRYNEQFF,TGTGCCAGCAGCTTAGATCGTAGCGCAAGACGATACAATGAGCAGTTCTTC
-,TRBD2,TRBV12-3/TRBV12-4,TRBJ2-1,CASSPLLAGGDDEQFF,TGTGCCAGCAGTCCTCTCTTAGCGGGGGGAGACGATGAGCAGTTCTTC
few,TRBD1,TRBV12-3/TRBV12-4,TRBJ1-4,CASSLWAPQGAGKLFF,TGTGCCAGCAGTTTATGGGCCCCACAGGGGGCCGGAAAACTGTTTTTT
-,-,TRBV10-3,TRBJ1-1,CAIGADSNTEAFF,TGTGCCATCGGGGCAGACTCGAACACTGAAGCTTTCTTT
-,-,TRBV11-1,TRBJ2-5,CASSFSPGATETQYF,TGTGCCAGCAGCTTTTCCCCGGGGGCTACGGAGACCCAGTACTTC
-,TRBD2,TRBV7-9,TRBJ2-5,CASSLRRGQETQYF,TGTGCCAGCAGCTTAAGGCGGGGGCAAGAGACCCAGTACTTC
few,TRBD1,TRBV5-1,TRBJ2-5,CASSWDRGKETQYF,TGCGCCAGCAGCTGGGACAGGGGAAAGGAGACCCAGTACTTC
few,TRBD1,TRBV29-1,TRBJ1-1,CSVEWLDRDTEAFF,TGCAGCGTTGAATGGTTGGACAGGGACACTGAAGCTTTCTTT
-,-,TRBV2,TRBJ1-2,CASRAGVRTGYTF,TGTGCCAGCAGGGCCGGGGTTCGGACCGGCTACACCTTC
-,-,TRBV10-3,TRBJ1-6,CAIRGDTKNFPLHF,TGTGCCATCAGGGGGGACACGAAAAATTTTCCCCTCCACTTT